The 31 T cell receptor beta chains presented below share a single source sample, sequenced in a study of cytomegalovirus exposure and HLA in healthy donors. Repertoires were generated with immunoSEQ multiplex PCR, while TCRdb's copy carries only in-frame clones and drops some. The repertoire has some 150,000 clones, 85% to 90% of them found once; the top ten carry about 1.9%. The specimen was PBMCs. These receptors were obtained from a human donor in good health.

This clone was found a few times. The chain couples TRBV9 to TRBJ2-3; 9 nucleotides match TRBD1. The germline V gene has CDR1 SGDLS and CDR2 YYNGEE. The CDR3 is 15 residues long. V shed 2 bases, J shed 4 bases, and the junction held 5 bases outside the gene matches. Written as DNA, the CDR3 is TGTGCCAGCAGCGTCCGGGACAGGGTCCCAGATACGCAGTATTTT. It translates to CASSVRDRVPDTQYF.

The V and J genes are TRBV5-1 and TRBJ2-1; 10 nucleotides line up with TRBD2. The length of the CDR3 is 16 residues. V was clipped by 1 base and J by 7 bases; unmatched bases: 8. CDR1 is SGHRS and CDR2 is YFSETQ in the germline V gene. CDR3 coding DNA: TGCGCCAGCAGCTTGTTCCCAGCGGGAGGGGGGAATGAGCAGTTCTTC. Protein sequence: CASSLFPAGGGNEQFF.

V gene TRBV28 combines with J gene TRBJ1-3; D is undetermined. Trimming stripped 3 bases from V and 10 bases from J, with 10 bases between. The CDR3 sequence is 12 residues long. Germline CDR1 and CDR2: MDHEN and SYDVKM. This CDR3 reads CASSFSEETIYF. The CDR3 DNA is TGTGCCAGCAGTTTTAGCGAAGAGACCATATATTTT.

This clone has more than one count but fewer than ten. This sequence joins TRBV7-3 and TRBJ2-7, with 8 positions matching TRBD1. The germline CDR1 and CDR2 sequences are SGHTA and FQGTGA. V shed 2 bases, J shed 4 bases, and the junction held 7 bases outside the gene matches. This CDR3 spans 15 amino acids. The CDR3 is CASSLERQGSYEQYF. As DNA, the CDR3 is TGTGCCAGCAGCTTAGAACGACAGGGGTCGTACGAGCAGTACTTC. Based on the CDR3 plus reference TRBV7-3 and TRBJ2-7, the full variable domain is GAGVSQTPSNKVTEKGKYVELRCDPISGHTALYWYRQSLGQGPEFLIYFQGTGAADDSGLPNDRFFAVRPEGSVSTLKIQRTERGDSAVYLCASSLERQGSYEQYFGPGTRLTVT.

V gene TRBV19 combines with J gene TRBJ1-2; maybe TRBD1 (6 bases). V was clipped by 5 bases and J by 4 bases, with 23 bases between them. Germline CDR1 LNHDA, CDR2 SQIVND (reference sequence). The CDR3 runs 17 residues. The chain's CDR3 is CASSVLRGQGVTYGYTF. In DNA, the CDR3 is TGTGCCAGTAGTGTACTGAGGGGACAAGGAGTGACCTATGGCTACACCTTC. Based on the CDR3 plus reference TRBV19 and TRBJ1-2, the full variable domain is DGGITQSPKYLFRKEGQNVTLSCEQNLNHDAMYWYRQDPGQGLRLIYYSQIVNDFQKGDIAEGYSVSREKKESFPLTVTSAQKNPTAFYLCASSVLRGQGVTYGYTFGSGTRLTVV.

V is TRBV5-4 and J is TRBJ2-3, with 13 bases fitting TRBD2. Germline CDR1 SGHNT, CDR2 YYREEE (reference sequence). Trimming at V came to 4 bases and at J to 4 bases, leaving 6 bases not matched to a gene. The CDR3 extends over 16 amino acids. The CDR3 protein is CASSTRLAGGSDTQYF. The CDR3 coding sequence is TGTGCCAGCAGCACCCGACTAGCGGGAGGCTCAGATACGCAGTATTTT.

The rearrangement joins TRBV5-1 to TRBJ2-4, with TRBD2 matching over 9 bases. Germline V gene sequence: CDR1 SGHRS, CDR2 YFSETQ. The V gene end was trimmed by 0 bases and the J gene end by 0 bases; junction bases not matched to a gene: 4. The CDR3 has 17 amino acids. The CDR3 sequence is CASSLEAGGPAKNIQYF. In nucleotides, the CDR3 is TGCGCCAGCAGCTTGGAGGCGGGGGGGCCAGCCAAAAACATTCAGTACTTC.

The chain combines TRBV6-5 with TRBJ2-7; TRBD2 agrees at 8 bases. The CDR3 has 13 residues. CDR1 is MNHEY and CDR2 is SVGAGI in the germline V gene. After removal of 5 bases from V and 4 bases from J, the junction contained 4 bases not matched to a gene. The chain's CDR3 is CASSEAGEYEQYF. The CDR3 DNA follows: TGTGCCAGCAGTGAAGCGGGAGAATACGAGCAGTACTTC.

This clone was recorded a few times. DNA of the CDR3: TGTGCCTGGAGTGCCGGACAGGGGGCTCATGGCTACACCTTC. This encodes CAWSAGQGAHGYTF. V is TRBV30 and J is TRBJ1-2, with 11 bases matching TRBD1. The CDR3 covers 14 residues. Germline-derived CDR1 and CDR2 are GTSNPN and SVGIG (reference sequence). V lost 1 base and J lost 6; bases outside the gene matches: 4. Variable domain in full (rest from reference TRBV30 and TRBJ1-2): SQTIHQWPATLVQPVGSPLSLECTVEGTSNPNLYWYRQAAGRGLQLLFYSVGIGQISSEVPQNLSASRPQDRQFILSSKKLLLSDSGFYLCAWSAGQGAHGYTFGSGTRLTVV.

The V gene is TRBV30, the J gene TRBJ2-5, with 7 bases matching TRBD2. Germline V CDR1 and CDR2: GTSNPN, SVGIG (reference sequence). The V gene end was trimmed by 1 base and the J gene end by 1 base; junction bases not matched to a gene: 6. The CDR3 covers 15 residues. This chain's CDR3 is CAWSGRGYGQETQYF. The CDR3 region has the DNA TGTGCCTGGAGTGGGCGGGGGTATGGCCAAGAGACCCAGTACTTC.

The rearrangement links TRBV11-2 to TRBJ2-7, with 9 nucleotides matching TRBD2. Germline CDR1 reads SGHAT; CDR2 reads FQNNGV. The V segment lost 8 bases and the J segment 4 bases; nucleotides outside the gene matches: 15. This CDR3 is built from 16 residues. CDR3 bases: TGTGCCAGCGCCTACCCGGGGCGGGAGGGCCGATACGAGCAGTACTTC. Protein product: CASAYPGREGRYEQYF.

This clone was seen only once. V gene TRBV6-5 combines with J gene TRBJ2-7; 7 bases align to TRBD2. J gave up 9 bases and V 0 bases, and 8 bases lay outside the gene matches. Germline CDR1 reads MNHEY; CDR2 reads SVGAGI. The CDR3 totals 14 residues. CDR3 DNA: TGTGCCAGCAGTTACTCTCGCGGGAGTAATGTGCAGTACTTC. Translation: CASSYSRGSNVQYF.

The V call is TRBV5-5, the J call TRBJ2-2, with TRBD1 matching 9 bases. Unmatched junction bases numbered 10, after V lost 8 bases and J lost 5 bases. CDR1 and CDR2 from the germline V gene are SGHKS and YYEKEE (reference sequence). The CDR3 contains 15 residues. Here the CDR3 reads CASDARDRGTGELFF. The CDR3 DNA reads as TGTGCCAGTGACGCCCGAGACAGGGGGACCGGGGAGCTGTTTTTT.

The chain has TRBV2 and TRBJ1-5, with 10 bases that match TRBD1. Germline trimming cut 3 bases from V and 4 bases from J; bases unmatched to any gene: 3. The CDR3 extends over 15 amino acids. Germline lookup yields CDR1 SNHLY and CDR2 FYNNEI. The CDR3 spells CASSEGGQGNQPQHF. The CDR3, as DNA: TGTGCCAGCAGTGAGGGGGGACAGGGGAATCAGCCCCAGCATTTT.

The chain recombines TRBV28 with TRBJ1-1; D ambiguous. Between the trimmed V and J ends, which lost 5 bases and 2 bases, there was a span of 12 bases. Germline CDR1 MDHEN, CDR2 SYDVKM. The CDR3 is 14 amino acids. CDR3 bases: TGTGCCAGCAGTCGCGGACTGTTTAACACTGAAGCTTTCTTT. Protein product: CASSRGLFNTEAFF.

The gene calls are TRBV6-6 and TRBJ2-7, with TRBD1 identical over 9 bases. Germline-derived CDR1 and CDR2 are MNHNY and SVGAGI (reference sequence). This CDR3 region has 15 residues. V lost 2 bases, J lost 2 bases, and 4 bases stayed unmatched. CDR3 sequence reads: CASSYGTGPTYEQYF. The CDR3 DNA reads TGTGCCAGCAGTTACGGGACAGGGCCTACCTACGAGCAGTACTTC.

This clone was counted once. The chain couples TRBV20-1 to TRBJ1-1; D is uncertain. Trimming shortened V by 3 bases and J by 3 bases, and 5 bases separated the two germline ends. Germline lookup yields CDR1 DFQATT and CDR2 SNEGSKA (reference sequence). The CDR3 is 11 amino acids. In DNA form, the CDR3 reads TGCAGTGCTAGTATCGACACTGAAGCTTTCTTT. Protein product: CSASIDTEAFF.

The CDR3 sequence is CASSSSGLAASYNEQFF. Written as DNA, the CDR3 is TGTGCCAGCAGTTCCTCCGGCCTAGCGGCTTCCTACAATGAGCAGTTCTTC. J is TRBJ2-1 and V is TRBV28, with 7 bases lining up with TRBD2. Germline CDR1 and CDR2: MDHEN and SYDVKM. The CDR3 is 17 residues long. J was trimmed by 1 base and V by 4 bases; bases with no gene match: 10.

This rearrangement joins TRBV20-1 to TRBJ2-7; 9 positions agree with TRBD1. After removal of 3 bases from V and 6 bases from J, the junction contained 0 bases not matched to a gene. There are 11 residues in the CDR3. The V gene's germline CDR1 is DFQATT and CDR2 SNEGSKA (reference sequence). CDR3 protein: CSARGQGEQYF. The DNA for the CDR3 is TGCAGTGCTAGGGGACAGGGCGAGCAGTACTTC.

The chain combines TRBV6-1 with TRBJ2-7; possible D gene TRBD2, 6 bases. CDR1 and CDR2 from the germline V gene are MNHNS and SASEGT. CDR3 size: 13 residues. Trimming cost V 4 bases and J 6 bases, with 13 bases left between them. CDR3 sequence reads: CASSGRPEGEQYF. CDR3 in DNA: TGTGCCAGCAGTGGCCGACCGGAGGGCGAGCAGTACTTC.

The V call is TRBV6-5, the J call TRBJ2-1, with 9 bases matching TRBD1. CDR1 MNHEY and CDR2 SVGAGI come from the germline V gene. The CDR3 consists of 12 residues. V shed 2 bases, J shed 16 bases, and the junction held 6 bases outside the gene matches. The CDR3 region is CASSYVGTGRFF. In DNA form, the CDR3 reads TGTGCCAGCAGTTACGTCGGGACAGGGCGATTCTTC.

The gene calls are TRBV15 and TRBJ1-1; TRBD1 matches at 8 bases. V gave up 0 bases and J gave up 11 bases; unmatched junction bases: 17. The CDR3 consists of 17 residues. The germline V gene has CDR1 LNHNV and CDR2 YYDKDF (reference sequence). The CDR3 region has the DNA TGTGCCACCAGCAGAGATGGGGCAGGGGGCCTAGGCGGTGGGGCTTTCTTT. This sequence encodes CATSRDGAGGLGGGAFF.

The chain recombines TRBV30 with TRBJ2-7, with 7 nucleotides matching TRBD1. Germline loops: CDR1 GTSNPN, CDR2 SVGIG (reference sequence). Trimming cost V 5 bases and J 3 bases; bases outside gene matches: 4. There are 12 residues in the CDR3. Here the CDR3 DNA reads TGTGCCTGGCGCAGGGGGATCTACGAGCAGTACTTC. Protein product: CAWRRGIYEQYF.

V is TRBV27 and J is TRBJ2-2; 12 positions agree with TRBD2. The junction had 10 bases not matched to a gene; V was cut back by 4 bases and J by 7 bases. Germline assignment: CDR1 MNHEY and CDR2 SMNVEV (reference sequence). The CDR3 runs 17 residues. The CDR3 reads CASSYLAGGPRIGELFF. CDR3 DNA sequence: TGTGCCAGCAGTTACCTAGCGGGAGGGCCGCGGATCGGGGAGCTGTTTTTT.

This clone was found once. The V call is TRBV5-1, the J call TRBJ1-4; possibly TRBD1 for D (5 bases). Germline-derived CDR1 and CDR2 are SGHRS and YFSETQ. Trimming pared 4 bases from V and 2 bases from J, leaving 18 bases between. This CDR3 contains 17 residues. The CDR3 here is CASSDPIVGHTNEKLFF. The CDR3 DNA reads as TGCGCCAGCAGCGACCCTATAGTGGGGCACACTAATGAAAAACTGTTTTTT.

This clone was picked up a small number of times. CDR3 sequence reads: CASSVGTSAGELFF. CDR3 bases: TGCGCCAGCAGCGTCGGGACTAGCGCCGGGGAGCTGTTTTTT. The rearrangement uses TRBV5-1 and TRBJ2-2, with 10 bases fitting TRBD2. Looked up from germline, CDR1 is SGHRS and CDR2 is YFSETQ. CDR3 length equals 14 residues. V shed 4 bases and J 6 bases; nucleotides not matched to a gene: 3.

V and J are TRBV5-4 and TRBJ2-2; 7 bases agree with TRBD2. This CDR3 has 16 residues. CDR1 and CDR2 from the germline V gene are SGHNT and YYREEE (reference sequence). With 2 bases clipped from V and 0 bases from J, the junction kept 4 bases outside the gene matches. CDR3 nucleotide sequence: TGTGCCAGCAGCTTATGGGGGGGGGCGAACACCGGGGAGCTGTTTTTT. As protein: CASSLWGGANTGELFF.

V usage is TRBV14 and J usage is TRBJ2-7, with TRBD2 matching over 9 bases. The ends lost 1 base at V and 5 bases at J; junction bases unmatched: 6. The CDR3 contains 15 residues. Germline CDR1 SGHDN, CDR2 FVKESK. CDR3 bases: TGTGCCAGCAGCCAAGGGATAGCGGGAGAAGACGAGCAGTACTTC. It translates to CASSQGIAGEDEQYF.

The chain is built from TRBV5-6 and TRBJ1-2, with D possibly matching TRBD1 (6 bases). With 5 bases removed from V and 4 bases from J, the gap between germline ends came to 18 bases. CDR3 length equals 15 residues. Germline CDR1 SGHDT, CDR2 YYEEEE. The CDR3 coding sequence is TGTGCCAGCAGTCGAATTAGGACAGTCCGCTATGGCTACACCTTC. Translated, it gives CASSRIRTVRYGYTF.

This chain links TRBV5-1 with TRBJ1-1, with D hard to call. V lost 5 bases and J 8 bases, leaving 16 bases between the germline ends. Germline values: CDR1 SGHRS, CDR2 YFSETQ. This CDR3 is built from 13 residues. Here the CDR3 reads CASRPPGAPEAFF. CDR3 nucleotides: TGCGCCAGCAGACCCCCGGGAGCCCCAGAAGCTTTCTTT.

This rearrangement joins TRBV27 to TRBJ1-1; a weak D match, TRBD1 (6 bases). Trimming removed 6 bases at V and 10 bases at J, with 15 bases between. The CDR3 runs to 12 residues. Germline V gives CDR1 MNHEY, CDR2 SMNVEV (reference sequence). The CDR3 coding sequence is TGTGCCAGCAGCCCGGGACATAGTAGAGCTTTCTTT. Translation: CASSPGHSRAFF.